Shown below are 9 T cell receptor beta chains from a single sample sequenced in a study of a mutant IDH1 vaccine in newly diagnosed glioma. The data were produced by immunoSEQ multiplex PCR, yet TCRdb's version contains in-frame clones alone and is incomplete. The data show roughly 30,000 clones, 80% to 85% seen once. Time point denoted: week 23, last vaccination. Vaccinated patients received 300 ug of mutant IDH1 20-mer peptide per dose, with topical imiquimod. Antigens of these TCRs are unknown. The sample in question was PBMCs, obtained from a glioma patient whose treatment included an IDH1 peptide vaccine. Receptors originate from a woman in her thirties with glioma.

The genes are TRBV14 and TRBJ1-6; D gene uncertain. The CDR3 consists of 13 residues. CDR1 and CDR2 from the germline V gene are SGHDN and FVKESK. Trimming pared 1 base from V and 9 bases from J, leaving 7 bases between. CDR3 sequence: CASSQGLRSPLHF. CDR3 in DNA: TGTGCCAGCAGCCAAGGGTTGCGTTCACCCCTCCACTTT.

The V gene is TRBV5-6, the J gene TRBJ1-2; 7 nucleotides match TRBD1. Per the germline V gene, CDR1 is SGHDT and CDR2 is YYEEEE. The CDR3 is made up of 17 amino acids. V dropped 4 bases and J dropped 4; count of bases not matched to a gene: 16. The DNA of the CDR3 is TGTGCCAGCAGCCGAGGGTCCTCGGCAGGGGGGTCCTATGGCTACACCTTC. Protein product: CASSRGSSAGGSYGYTF.

This chain joins TRBV7-7 and TRBJ2-7, with D perhaps TRBD2 (6 bases). V was clipped by 1 base and J by 9 bases, with 10 bases between them. CDR1 is SSHAT, CDR2 FNYEAQ, per germline (reference sequence). The CDR3 contains 12 residues. CDR3 bases: TGTGCCAGCAGCTTAGACGGAGGGCGGCAGTACTTC. This codes for CASSLDGGRQYF.

The table lists this clone with a few counts. The V gene is TRBV2, the J gene TRBJ1-5; no firm D call. This CDR3 has 15 amino acids. Germline V CDR1 and CDR2: SNHLY, FYNNEI. Deletions cut 6 bases from V and 5 bases from J, with 17 bases between. CDR3 sequence reads: CASSFGRTPDQPQHF. The CDR3 DNA follows: TGTGCCAGCAGCTTTGGACGGACCCCCGATCAGCCCCAGCATTTT. Using reference TRBV2 and TRBJ1-5 for the parts outside the CDR3, the full variable domain is EPEVTQTPSHQVTQMGQEVILRCVPISNHLYFYWYRQILGQKVEFLVSFYNNEISEKSEIFDDQFSVERPDGSNFTLKIRSTKLEDSAMYFCASSFGRTPDQPQHFGDGTRLSIL.

The V gene is TRBV13, the J gene TRBJ1-3; a weak D match, TRBD1 (5 bases). The CDR3 is 16 amino acids. The V end was cut by 3 bases, the J end by 0 bases, with 12 bases between. CDR1 is PRHDT and CDR2 is FYEKMQ in the germline V gene (reference sequence). The CDR3 DNA reads TGTGCCAGCAGCTTGGCCAGGGCGCTCTCTGGAAACACCATATATTTT. This translates into CASSLARALSGNTIYF.

The gene calls are TRBV6-1 and TRBJ2-3, with D unclear. The germline CDR1 and CDR2 sequences are MNHNS and SASEGT. There are 12 residues in the CDR3. The germline V and J ends were trimmed by 5 bases and 2 bases, with 5 bases remaining between them. The DNA of the CDR3 is TGTGCCAGCAGTTCATACACAGATACGCAGTATTTT. This gives the protein CASSSYTDTQYF.

The CDR3: CSSQGNTEAFF. CDR3 sequence (DNA): TGCAGCTCCCAAGGGAACACTGAAGCTTTCTTT. The rearrangement links TRBV20-1 to TRBJ1-1; D unclear. The CDR3 runs to 11 residues. Germline CDR1 and CDR2: DFQATT and SNEGSKA (reference sequence).

The chain has TRBV19 and TRBJ1-4; 7 nucleotides match TRBD1. The V gene end was trimmed by 10 bases and the J gene end by 8 bases; junction bases not matched to a gene: 10. In germline, CDR1 is LNHDA, CDR2 SQIVND (reference sequence). The CDR3 has 13 residues. CDR3 nucleotides: TGTGCCACTCGAGGGGGCTGGGGGGAAAAACTGTTTTTT. Its protein is CATRGGWGEKLFF. The entire variable domain, with the rest obtained from reference TRBV19 and TRBJ1-4, is as follows: DGGITQSPKYLFRKEGQNVTLSCEQNLNHDAMYWYRQDPGQGLRLIYYSQIVNDFQKGDIAEGYSVSREKKESFPLTVTSAQKNPTAFYLCATRGGWGEKLFFGSGTQLSVL.

The V call is TRBV18, the J call TRBJ1-6; D is perhaps TRBD1 (5 bases). Germline V gene data show CDR1 as KGHSH and CDR2 as LQKENI. V was clipped by 6 bases and J by 10 bases, with 13 bases between them. The CDR3 loop spans 13 amino acids. CDR3 residues: CASSRGDRSPLHF. CDR3 in DNA: TGTGCCAGCTCCCGGGGGGATCGGTCACCCCTCCACTTT.